There are many counts of the clone carrying this TCR beta chain. Arm-PCR of CDR3 regions and iRepertoire HTBI primers were used to build TCR beta libraries. TCRdb reprocessed the multiplex PCR reads via MiXCR and lists one record per CDR3 protein. The top ten clones hold 14% of a sample with hundreds of thousands of distinct CDR3 sequences, approximately 22% of them seen once. The sample comes from a study of regulatory T cells in long-lasting Graves disease. Stated time point: persistent/refractory GD, antithyroid drugs over 5 years with positive TRAb. The TCR library was prepared using RNA isolated from PBMCs. The CDR3 runs to 15 residues. Germline loops: CDR1 MNHEY, CDR2 SMNVEV (reference sequence). V lost 0 bases and J 6 bases, leaving 12 bases between the germline ends.

This material consisted of peripheral blood mononuclear cells (PBMCs), taken when the disease was refractory, from a patient treated with antithyroid drugs. This chain connects TRBV27 to TRBJ1-5; D is perhaps TRBD1 (6 bases). The sequence was obtained from a female donor with Graves disease. Here the CDR3 reads CASSLSSQGSQPQHF. The DNA of the CDR3 is TGTGCCAGCAGTTTATCGTCACAGGGCAGTCAGCCCCAGCATTTT.